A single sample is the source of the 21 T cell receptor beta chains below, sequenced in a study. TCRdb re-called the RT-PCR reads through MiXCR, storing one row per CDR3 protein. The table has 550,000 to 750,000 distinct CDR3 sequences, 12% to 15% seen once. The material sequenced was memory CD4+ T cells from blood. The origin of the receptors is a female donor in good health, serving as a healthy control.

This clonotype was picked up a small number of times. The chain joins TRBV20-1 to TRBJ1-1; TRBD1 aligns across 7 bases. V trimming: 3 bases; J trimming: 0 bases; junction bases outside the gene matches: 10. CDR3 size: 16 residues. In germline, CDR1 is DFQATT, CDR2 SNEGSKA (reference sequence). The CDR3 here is CSARSGTANMNTEAFF. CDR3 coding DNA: TGCAGTGCTAGGTCCGGGACAGCGAACATGAACACTGAAGCTTTCTTT.

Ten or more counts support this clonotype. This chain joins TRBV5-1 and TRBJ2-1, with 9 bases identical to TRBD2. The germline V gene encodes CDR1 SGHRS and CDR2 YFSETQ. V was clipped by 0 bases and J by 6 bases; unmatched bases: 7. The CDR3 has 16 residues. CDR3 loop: CASSLGSGRLLNEQFF. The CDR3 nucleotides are TGCGCCAGCAGCTTGGGAAGCGGGAGGCTCCTCAATGAGCAGTTCTTC.

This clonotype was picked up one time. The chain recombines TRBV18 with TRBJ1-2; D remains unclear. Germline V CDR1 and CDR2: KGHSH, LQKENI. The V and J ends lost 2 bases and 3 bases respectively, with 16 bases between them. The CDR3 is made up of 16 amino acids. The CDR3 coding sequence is TGTGCCAGCTCACCAGTAACGGGGAGTGGAGACTATGGCTACACCTTC. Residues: CASSPVTGSGDYGYTF.

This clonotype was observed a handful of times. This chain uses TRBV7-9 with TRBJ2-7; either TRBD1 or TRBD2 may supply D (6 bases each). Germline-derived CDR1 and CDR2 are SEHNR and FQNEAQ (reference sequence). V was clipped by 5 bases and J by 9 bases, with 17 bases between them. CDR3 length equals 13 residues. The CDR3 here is CASSAWRGIGQYF. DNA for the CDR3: TGTGCCAGCAGCGCCTGGAGGGGGATAGGGCAGTACTTC.

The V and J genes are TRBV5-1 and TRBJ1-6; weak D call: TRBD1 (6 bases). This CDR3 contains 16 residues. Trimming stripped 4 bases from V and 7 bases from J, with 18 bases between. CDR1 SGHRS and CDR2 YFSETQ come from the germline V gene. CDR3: CASSADGGLGNSPLHF. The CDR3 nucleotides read TGCGCCAGCAGCGCCGATGGGGGGCTCGGGAATTCACCCCTCCACTTT.

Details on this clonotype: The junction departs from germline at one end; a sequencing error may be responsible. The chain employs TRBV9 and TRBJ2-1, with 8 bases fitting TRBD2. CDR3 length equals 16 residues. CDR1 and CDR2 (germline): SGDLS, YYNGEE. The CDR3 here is CASTRAGGGSYNEQFF. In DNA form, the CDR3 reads TGTGCTAGCACGAGGGCGGGGGGAGGTTCCTACAATGAGCAGTTCTTC.

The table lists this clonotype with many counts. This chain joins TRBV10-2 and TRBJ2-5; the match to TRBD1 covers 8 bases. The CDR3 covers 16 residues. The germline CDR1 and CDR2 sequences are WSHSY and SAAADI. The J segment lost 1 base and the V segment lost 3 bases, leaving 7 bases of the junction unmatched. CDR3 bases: TGCGCCAGCAGTGAAAGGCGGACAGGGACCCAAGAGACCCAGTACTTC. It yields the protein CASSERRTGTQETQYF.

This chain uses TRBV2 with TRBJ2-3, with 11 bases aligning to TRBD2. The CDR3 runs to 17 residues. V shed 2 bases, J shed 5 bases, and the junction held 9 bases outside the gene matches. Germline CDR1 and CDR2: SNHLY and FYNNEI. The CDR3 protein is CASSEQGLAGGLDTQYF. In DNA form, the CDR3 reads TGTGCCAGCAGTGAACAAGGCCTAGCGGGAGGTTTAGATACGCAGTATTTT.

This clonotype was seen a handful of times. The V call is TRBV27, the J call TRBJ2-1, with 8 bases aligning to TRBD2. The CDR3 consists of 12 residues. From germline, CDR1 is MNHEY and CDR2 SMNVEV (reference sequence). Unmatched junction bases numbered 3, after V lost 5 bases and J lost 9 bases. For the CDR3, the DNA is TGTGCCAGCAGTGTCCGGGGGGGTGAGCAGTTCTTC. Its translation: CASSVRGGEQFF.

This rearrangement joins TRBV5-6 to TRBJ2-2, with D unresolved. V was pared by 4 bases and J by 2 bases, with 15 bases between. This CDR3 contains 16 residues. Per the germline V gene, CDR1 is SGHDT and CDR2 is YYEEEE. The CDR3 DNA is TGTGCCAGCAGCCCCGTGCAGACGAGAAACACCGGGGAGCTGTTTTTT. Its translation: CASSPVQTRNTGELFF.

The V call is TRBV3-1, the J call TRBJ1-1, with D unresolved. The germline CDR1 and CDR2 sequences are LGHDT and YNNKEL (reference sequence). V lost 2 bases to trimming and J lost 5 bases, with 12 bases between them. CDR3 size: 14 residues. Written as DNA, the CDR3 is TGTGCCAGCAGCCAATGGGAAGGGAGGACTGAAGCTTTCTTT. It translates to CASSQWEGRTEAFF.

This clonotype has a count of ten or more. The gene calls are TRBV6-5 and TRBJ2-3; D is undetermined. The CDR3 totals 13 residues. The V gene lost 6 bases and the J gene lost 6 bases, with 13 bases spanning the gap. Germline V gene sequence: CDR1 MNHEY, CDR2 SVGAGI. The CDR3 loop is CASRSTAADTQYF. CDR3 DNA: TGTGCCAGCAGATCTACCGCCGCGGATACGCAGTATTTT.

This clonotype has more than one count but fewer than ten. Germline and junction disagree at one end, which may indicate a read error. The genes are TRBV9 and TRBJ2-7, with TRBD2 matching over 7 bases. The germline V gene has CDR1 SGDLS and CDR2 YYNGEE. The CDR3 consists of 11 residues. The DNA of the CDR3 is TGTGCCAGCAGCGTAGAGGGACTACCTTCGTTC. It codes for CASSVEGLPSF.

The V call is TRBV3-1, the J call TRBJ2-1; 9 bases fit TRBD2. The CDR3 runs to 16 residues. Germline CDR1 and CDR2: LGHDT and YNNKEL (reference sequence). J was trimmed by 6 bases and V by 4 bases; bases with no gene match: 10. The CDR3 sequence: CASSPQVAGVRNEQFF. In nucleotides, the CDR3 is TGTGCCAGCAGCCCTCAGGTAGCGGGAGTCCGCAATGAGCAGTTCTTC.

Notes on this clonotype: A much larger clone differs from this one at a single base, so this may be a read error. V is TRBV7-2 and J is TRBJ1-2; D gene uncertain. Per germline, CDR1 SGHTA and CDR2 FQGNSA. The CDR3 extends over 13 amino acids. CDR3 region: CASSLDVNYSYTF. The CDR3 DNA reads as TGTGCCAGCAGCCTGGACGTGAACTATAGCTACACCTTC.

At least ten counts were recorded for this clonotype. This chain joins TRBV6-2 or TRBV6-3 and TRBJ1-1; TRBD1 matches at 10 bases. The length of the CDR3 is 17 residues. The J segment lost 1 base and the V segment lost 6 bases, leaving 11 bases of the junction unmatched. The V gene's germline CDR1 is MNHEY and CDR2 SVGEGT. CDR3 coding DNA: TGTGCCAGCAGACGGGGGGGGACAGGGGCGTCGAACACTGAAGCTTTCTTT. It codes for CASRRGGTGASNTEAFF.

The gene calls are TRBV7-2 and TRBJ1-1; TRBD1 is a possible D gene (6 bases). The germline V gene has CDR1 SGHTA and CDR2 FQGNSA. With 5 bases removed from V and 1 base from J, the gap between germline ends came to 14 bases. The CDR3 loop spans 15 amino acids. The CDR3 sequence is CASSQDSTANTEAFF. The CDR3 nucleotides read TGTGCCAGCAGCCAGGACAGCACAGCGAACACTGAAGCTTTCTTT. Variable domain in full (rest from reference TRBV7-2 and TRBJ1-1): GAGVSQSPSNKVTEKGKDVELRCDPISGHTALYWYRQSLGQGLEFLIYFQGNSAPDKSGLPSDRFSAERTGGSVSTLTIQRTQQEDSAVYLCASSQDSTANTEAFFGQGTRLTVV.

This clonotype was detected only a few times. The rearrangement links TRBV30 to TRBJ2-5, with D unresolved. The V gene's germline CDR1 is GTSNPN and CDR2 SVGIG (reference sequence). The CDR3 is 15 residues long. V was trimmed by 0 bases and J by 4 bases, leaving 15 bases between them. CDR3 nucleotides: TGTGCCTGGAGTGTACAGTTCCGGCAGAGAGAGACCCAGTACTTC. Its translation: CAWSVQFRQRETQYF. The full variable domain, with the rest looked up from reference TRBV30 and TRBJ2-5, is SQTIHQWPATLVQPVGSPLSLECTVEGTSNPNLYWYRQAAGRGLQLLFYSVGIGQISSEVPQNLSASRPQDRQFILSSKKLLLSDSGFYLCAWSVQFRQRETQYFGPGTRLLVL.

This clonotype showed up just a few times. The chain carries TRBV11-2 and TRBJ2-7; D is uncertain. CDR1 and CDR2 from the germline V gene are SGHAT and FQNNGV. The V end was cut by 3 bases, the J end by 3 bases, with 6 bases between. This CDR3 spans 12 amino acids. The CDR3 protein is CASSFVDYEQYF. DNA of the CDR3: TGTGCCAGCAGCTTTGTGGACTACGAGCAGTACTTC.

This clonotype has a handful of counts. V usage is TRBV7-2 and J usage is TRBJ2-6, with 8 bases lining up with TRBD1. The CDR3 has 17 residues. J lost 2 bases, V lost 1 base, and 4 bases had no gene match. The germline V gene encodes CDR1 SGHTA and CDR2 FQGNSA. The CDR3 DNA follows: TGTGCCAGCAGCTTAGATGTCAGGGGGCCTGGGGCCAACGTCCTGACTTTC. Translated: CASSLDVRGPGANVLTF.

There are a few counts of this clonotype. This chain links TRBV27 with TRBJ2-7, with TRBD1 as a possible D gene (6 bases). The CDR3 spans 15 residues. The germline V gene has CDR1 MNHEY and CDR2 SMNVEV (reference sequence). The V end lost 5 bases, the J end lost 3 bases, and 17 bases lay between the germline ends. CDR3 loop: CASSPNLNRVYEQYF. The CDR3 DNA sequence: TGTGCCAGCAGTCCAAACCTAAACAGGGTCTACGAGCAGTACTTC.